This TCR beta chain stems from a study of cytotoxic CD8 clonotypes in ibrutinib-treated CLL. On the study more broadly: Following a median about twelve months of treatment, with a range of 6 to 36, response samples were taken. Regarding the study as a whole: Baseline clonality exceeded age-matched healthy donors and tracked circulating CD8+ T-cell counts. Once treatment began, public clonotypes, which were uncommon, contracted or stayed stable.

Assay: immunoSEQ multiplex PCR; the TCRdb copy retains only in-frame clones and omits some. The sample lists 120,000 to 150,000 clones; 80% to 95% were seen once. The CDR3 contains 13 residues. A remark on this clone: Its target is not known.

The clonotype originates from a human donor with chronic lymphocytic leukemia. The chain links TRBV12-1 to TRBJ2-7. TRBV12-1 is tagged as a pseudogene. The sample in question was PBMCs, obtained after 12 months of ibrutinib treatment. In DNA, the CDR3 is TGTGCCAGCAGCTCTCGAGGGGTGGGCGAGCAGTACTTC. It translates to CASSSRGVGEQYF.